The T cell receptor (beta chain) described here comes from a study of blood T cell repertoires in COVID-19. About the research overall: There were acute and convalescent COVID-19 samples, and they came from the United States, Italy and Spain.

Participant-reported clinical history was the basis for cohort assignment. Authors' analysis steps: Estimated nucleated cell counts came from reference gene primer amplification. Produced via immunoSEQ multiplex PCR; TCRdb's table is partial and in-frame only. From that table come the V and J calls and clone size; the DNA was used to work out D and trimming. The data hold fewer than 300,000 clones, with approximately 91% observed a single time. The length of the CDR3 is 16 residues. Germline V CDR1 and CDR2: MNHNY, SVGAGI (reference sequence). V gave up 7 bases and J gave up 8 bases; unmatched junction bases: 15.

V usage is TRBV6-6 and J usage is TRBJ2-2; 8 nucleotides line up with TRBD1. Sequenced input: PBMCs or T cells enriched from blood (not recorded which). The sequence was obtained from a woman between 40 and 55 years old with acute COVID-19. CDR3 loop: CASIRSTGASLGELFF. In nucleotides, the CDR3 is TGTGCCAGCATCAGATCGACAGGGGCATCTCTTGGGGAGCTGTTTTTT.